This entry concerns a single T cell receptor (beta chain). The antigen remains unidentified. The sample belongs to a study of glioma-infiltrating T cells after dendritic cell vaccination. Study-level findings and limits: Higher TCR clonality did not directly relate to longer survival. Only a small number of patients had complete blood and tumor samples.

Here immunoSEQ multiplex PCR was the method, and the copy in TCRdb shows in-frame clones only, minus some. In the table there are 90,000 to 100,000 clones, over 60% of which are singletons. Trimming pared 10 bases from V and 6 bases from J, leaving 6 bases between. Germline assignment: CDR1 WSHSY and CDR2 SAAADI. The length of the CDR3 is 10 residues. This clonotype was sampled from a human donor with glioblastoma. The sample here was blood, taken before dendritic cell vaccination. The chain links TRBV10-2 to TRBJ2-2; D is unresolved. Written as DNA, the CDR3 is TGCGCCACGTTAGCCGGGGAGCTGTTTTTT. Amino acids: CATLAGELFF.